The 21 T cell receptor beta chains below all came from one sample that was sequenced in a study of technical replicates of blood from a handful of donors. Clones were sequenced by immunoSEQ multiplex PCR, and TCRdb holds only the in-frame ones, with some missing. The sample lists more than 90,000 clones, around 96% seen once, with 0.21% in the top ten. The sample was T cells isolated from PBMCs. These receptors were obtained from a human donor in good health.

The chain has TRBV7-6 and TRBJ2-7; TRBD1 matches 9 bases. The CDR3 length is 17 residues. The germline gives CDR1 SGHVS, CDR2 FNYEAQ. Unmatched junction bases numbered 14, after V lost 6 bases and J lost 2 bases. The CDR3 coding sequence is TGTGCCAGCAGGCCGGACAGGGGACGCGGATGCCCCTACGAGCAGTACTTC. Its protein product is CASRPDRGRGCPYEQYF.

The chain combines TRBV20-1 with TRBJ1-1; D perhaps matches TRBD1 (5 bases). The V gene lost 3 bases and the J gene lost 7 bases, with 9 bases spanning the gap. CDR1 and CDR2 from the germline V gene are DFQATT and SNEGSKA (reference sequence). The CDR3 runs to 11 residues. The chain's CDR3 is CSASGQGEAFF. The DNA for the CDR3 is TGCAGTGCTAGCGGTCAGGGTGAAGCTTTCTTT.

The chain links TRBV19 to TRBJ2-7, with 7 nucleotides matching TRBD2. The germline V gene has CDR1 LNHDA and CDR2 SQIVND (reference sequence). The CDR3 totals 14 residues. The junction had 6 bases not matched to a gene; V was cut back by 5 bases and J by 2 bases. The CDR3 nucleotides are TGTGCCAGTAGTTCCCTAGCGGCCACCTACGAGCAGTACTTC. It specifies CASSSLAATYEQYF.

This sequence joins TRBV7-9 and TRBJ1-2; no definite D call. Trimming left V 2 bases short and J 0 bases short, with 10 bases between. CDR1 SEHNR and CDR2 FQNEAQ come from the germline V gene (reference sequence). The CDR3 has 15 residues. For the CDR3, the DNA is TGTGCCAGCAGCTTATCTCTCTTTCCTAACTATGGCTACACCTTC. As protein: CASSLSLFPNYGYTF.

The V call is TRBV19, the J call TRBJ1-2; no clear D gene. This CDR3 is 15 amino acids long. Germline lookup yields CDR1 LNHDA and CDR2 SQIVND (reference sequence). The germline V and J ends were trimmed by 2 bases and 8 bases, with 18 bases remaining between them. The CDR3 region is CASSISTSGIGGYTF. The CDR3 nucleotides read TGTGCCAGTAGTATAAGTACATCAGGTATCGGCGGCTACACCTTC.

The rearrangement joins TRBV27 to TRBJ2-7; 9 nucleotides match TRBD1. The CDR3 sequence is 13 residues long. J lost 2 bases, V lost 6 bases, and 2 bases had no gene match. Germline CDR1 reads MNHEY; CDR2 reads SMNVEV (reference sequence). For the CDR3, the DNA is TGTGCCAGCAGGGGGACAGGGACCTACGAGCAGTACTTC. Translated, it gives CASRGTGTYEQYF.

V and J are TRBV6-5 and TRBJ2-6; no definite D call. Germline loops: CDR1 MNHEY, CDR2 SVGAGI. The V end was cut by 4 bases, the J end by 0 bases, with 7 bases between. There are 15 residues in the CDR3. DNA for the CDR3: TGTGCCAGCAGTTTTTACAGCTCTGGGGCCAACGTCCTGACTTTC. This codes for CASSFYSSGANVLTF.

The chain carries TRBV4-2 and TRBJ2-5; 7 bases are a match to TRBD1. From germline, CDR1 is LGHNA and CDR2 YNFKEQ. Trimming at V came to 4 bases and at J to 5 bases, leaving 7 bases not matched to a gene. The CDR3 runs to 14 residues. CDR3 region: CASSLTGAGETQYF. CDR3 bases: TGTGCCAGCAGCCTAACAGGGGCCGGGGAGACCCAGTACTTC.

CDR3 loop: CASSRRTRKGDEQFF. The CDR3 DNA reads as TGTGCCAGCAGCCGCAGGACTAGGAAGGGCGATGAGCAGTTCTTC. V usage is TRBV21-1 and J usage is TRBJ2-1; the table names TRBD2, a call not compared with the DNA. TRBV21-1 is shown as a pseudogene. The CDR3 is 15 residues long.

The CDR3, as DNA: TGCAGTGCTAGAGATCTAGAAACTGTGTTCTTC. Protein: CSARDLETVFF. The gene calls are TRBV20-1 and TRBJ2-1; D is uncertain. Trimming removed 0 bases from V and 15 bases from J, with 12 bases in between. This CDR3 spans 11 amino acids. In germline, CDR1 is DFQATT, CDR2 SNEGSKA (reference sequence).

The chain combines TRBV11-2 with TRBJ2-5, with D uncertain. This CDR3 comprises 13 residues. The germline V gene encodes CDR1 SGHAT and CDR2 FQNNGV. The germline V and J ends were trimmed by 5 bases and 0 bases, with 7 bases remaining between them. As DNA, the CDR3 is TGTGCCAGCAGCGACACCTACCAAGAGACCCAGTACTTC. Its protein product is CASSDTYQETQYF.

The V call is TRBV7-2, the J call TRBJ2-7, with a tentative D call TRBD2 (6 bases). Germline loops: CDR1 SGHTA, CDR2 FQGNSA. This CDR3 has 14 amino acids. V gave up 5 bases and J gave up 3 bases, with 14 bases separating them. The CDR3, as DNA: TGTGCCAGCAGCCACCGGGACTCCAACTACGAGCAGTACTTC. Its protein product is CASSHRDSNYEQYF.

V usage is TRBV11-3 and J usage is TRBJ1-1, with 10 bases aligning to TRBD1. This CDR3 contains 14 residues. Per the germline V gene, CDR1 is SGHNT and CDR2 is YENEEA. The V segment lost 4 bases and the J segment 8 bases; nucleotides outside the gene matches: 7. The CDR3 region is CASSSLRDRGEAFF. CDR3 bases: TGTGCCAGCAGCTCGTTAAGGGACAGGGGAGAAGCTTTCTTT.

This chain joins TRBV5-1 and TRBJ2-3; D is possibly TRBD2 (6 bases). CDR1 and CDR2 (germline): SGHRS, YFSETQ. The CDR3 runs 14 residues. With 4 bases removed from V and 2 bases from J, the gap between germline ends came to 11 bases. As DNA, the CDR3 is TGCGCCAGCAGCGTAGCGGACTTCACAGATACGCAGTATTTT. Its translation is CASSVADFTDTQYF.

The V and J genes are TRBV6-5 and TRBJ2-5; tentative D call: TRBD1 (6 bases). Trimming took off 2 bases at V and 4 bases at J, with 17 bases between the two ends. CDR1 is MNHEY, CDR2 SVGAGI, per germline. This CDR3 is built from 16 residues. CDR3 nucleotides: TGTGCCAGCAGTTACGGGCTAACAGGGCGCGCAGAGACCCAGTACTTC. Amino acids: CASSYGLTGRAETQYF.

CDR3 residues: CASSLRGQNQPQHF. The CDR3 DNA reads TGTGCCAGCAGCTTAAGAGGACAGAATCAGCCCCAGCATTTT. This chain connects TRBV13 to TRBJ1-5, with D perhaps TRBD1 (6 bases). The germline V gene encodes CDR1 PRHDT and CDR2 FYEKMQ (reference sequence). The V end lost 2 bases, the J end lost 4 bases, and 9 bases lay between the germline ends. CDR3 length equals 14 residues.

This clone was recorded once. V usage is TRBV2 and J usage is TRBJ2-2, with 11 nucleotides matching TRBD2. The CDR3 totals 16 residues. V lost 6 bases and J lost 5; bases outside the gene matches: 8. CDR1 and CDR2 from the germline V gene are SNHLY and FYNNEI. This CDR3 reads CASSRLAGGGTGELFF. The CDR3 DNA reads TGTGCCAGCAGCCGTTTAGCGGGAGGGGGAACCGGGGAGCTGTTTTTT.

The chain uses TRBV2 and TRBJ2-3, with 9 bases aligning to TRBD2. The CDR3 length is 16 residues. V dropped 4 bases and J dropped 2; count of bases not matched to a gene: 7. Germline V lookup: CDR1 SNHLY, CDR2 FYNNEI. This CDR3 reads CASSASGTSYTDTQYF. DNA for the CDR3: TGTGCCAGCAGTGCCTCCGGGACTAGCTACACAGATACGCAGTATTTT.

The rearrangement joins TRBV13 to TRBJ1-2; a weak D match, TRBD1 (6 bases). Looked up from germline, CDR1 is PRHDT and CDR2 is FYEKMQ (reference sequence). The CDR3 covers 15 residues. V was pared by 5 bases and J by 0 bases, with 13 bases between. Here the CDR3 DNA reads TGTGCCAGCAGCCTCCGGGACATAGCTAACTATGGCTACACCTTC. Protein: CASSLRDIANYGYTF.

The chain links TRBV11-2 to TRBJ1-1; D gene uncertain. From germline, CDR1 is SGHAT and CDR2 FQNNGV. The CDR3 totals 13 residues. V shed 2 bases and J shed 8 bases, with 12 bases lying between them. The CDR3 nucleotides are TGTGCCAGCAGCTTACAGATTCAGTTAGAAGCTTTCTTT. It specifies CASSLQIQLEAFF.

The rearrangement uses TRBV19 and TRBJ2-6; tentatively, D is TRBD2 (6 bases). Germline V CDR1 and CDR2: LNHDA, SQIVND (reference sequence). V was clipped by 7 bases and J by 0 bases, with 19 bases between them. This CDR3 is 18 amino acids long. CDR3 sequence reads: CASMRYRDWSSGANVLTF. CDR3 coding DNA: TGTGCCAGTATGCGGTACCGGGACTGGAGCTCTGGGGCCAACGTCCTGACTTTC.